This T cell receptor beta chain derives from a study of T cell changes during pregnancy in multiple sclerosis. V lost 6 bases, J lost 0 bases, and 7 bases stayed unmatched. This CDR3 region has 16 residues. CDR1 is SGHTA and CDR2 is FQGNSA in the germline V gene. Method: immunoSEQ multiplex PCR; TCRdb's copy keeps in-frame clones and lacks some. In the table there are about 55,000 clones, around 89% of which are singletons. V and J are TRBV7-2 and TRBJ1-3, with TRBD1 matching over 8 bases. The starting material was CD4+ T cells from peripheral blood mononuclear cells, obtained in the first trimester of pregnancy. The receptor was derived from a female donor with multiple sclerosis, enrolled in a pregnancy study. CDR3 in DNA: TGTGCCAGCAGTCGGCAGGGGGCGGCCTCTGGAAACACCATATATTTT. Translation gives CASSRQGAASGNTIYF. Full variable domain (remainder filled in from reference TRBV7-2 and TRBJ1-3): GAGVSQSPSNKVTEKGKDVELRCDPISGHTALYWYRQSLGQGLEFLIYFQGNSAPDKSGLPSDRFSAERTGGSVSTLTIQRTQQEDSAVYLCASSRQGAASGNTIYFGEGSWLTVV.